These T cell receptor beta chains were read from a single sample in a study of cytomegalovirus exposure and HLA in healthy donors. Assay: immunoSEQ multiplex PCR; the TCRdb copy retains only in-frame clones and omits some. The sample yields approximately 180,000 clones, about three quarters seen once. The sequenced sample was PBMCs. These receptors were taken from a woman aged 30 to 39 in good health and CMV-seropositive. CDR3s include the opening cysteine and the closing phenylalanine or tryptophan. A D gene is named only where the DNA matches it firmly. Size is omitted from some rows. Given values are once, few, many or a class for expanded clones.

D gene	V gene	clone size	J gene	CDR3 protein	CDR3 DNA
TRBD2	TRBV4-3	few	TRBJ2-1	CASSQGTGGDLGTSGSTEQFF	TGCGCCAGCAGCCAAGGGACAGGGGGCGACCTTGGGACTAGCGGGAGCACTGAGCAGTTCTTC
-	TRBV5-1	-	TRBJ2-2	CASSPDRGADTGELFF	TGCGCCAGCAGCCCCGACCGGGGGGCGGACACCGGGGAGCTGTTTTTT
-	TRBV5-6	-	TRBJ2-7	CASSFRGRPTYEQYF	TGTGCCAGCAGCTTCAGGGGTCGTCCTACCTACGAGCAGTACTTC
TRBD2	TRBV10-3	few	TRBJ2-3	CAIRLAGGPQDTQYF	TGTGCCATCAGATTAGCGGGAGGGCCTCAAGATACGCAGTATTTT
TRBD1	TRBV28	-	TRBJ2-1	CASRPAGTGSYNEQFF	TGTGCCAGCAGACCTGCCGGGACAGGTTCCTACAATGAGCAGTTCTTC
TRBD2	TRBV5-8	-	TRBJ2-7	CASSSGWTSASYEQYF	TGTGCCAGCAGTTCAGGGTGGACTAGCGCCTCCTACGAGCAGTACTTC
TRBD1	TRBV4-1	-	TRBJ1-1	CASSQDWGTGNTEAFF	TGCGCCAGCAGCCAAGATTGGGGGACAGGAAACACTGAAGCTTTCTTT
-	TRBV7-9	-	TRBJ2-2	CASSFSHLTGELFF	TGTGCCAGCAGCTTCTCACATCTCACCGGGGAGCTGTTTTTT
TRBD1	TRBV25-1	few	TRBJ1-5	CASSQTGADQPQHF	TGTGCCAGCAGCCAGACAGGGGCGGATCAGCCCCAGCATTTT
-	TRBV6-5	-	TRBJ1-4	CASSDRQQGEKLFF	TGTGCCAGCAGTGACAGGCAGCAAGGTGAAAAACTGTTTTTT
-	TRBV4-2	-	TRBJ1-5	CASSQAEGLDQPQHF	TGTGCCAGCAGCCAAGCAGAGGGCTTGGATCAGCCCCAGCATTTT
TRBD2	TRBV9	-	TRBJ2-3	CASSVATSGSADTQYF	TGTGCCAGCAGCGTAGCAACTAGCGGGAGTGCGGATACGCAGTATTTT
TRBD1	TRBV5-1	-	TRBJ2-7	CASSLVTGGRDEQYF	TGCGCCAGCAGCTTGGTGACAGGGGGCAGGGACGAGCAGTACTTC
TRBD2	TRBV9	-	TRBJ2-3	CASSVVSGSMSDTQYF	TGTGCCAGCAGCGTAGTAAGCGGGAGCATGTCAGATACGCAGTATTTT
TRBD2	TRBV9	once	TRBJ2-5	CASSAGTSGQETQYF	TGTGCCAGCAGCGCGGGGACTAGCGGTCAAGAGACCCAGTACTTC
-	TRBV6-5	-	TRBJ2-7	CASSYSGAQYEQYF	TGTGCCAGCAGTTACTCGGGGGCGCAGTACGAGCAGTACTTC
-	TRBV5-1	-	TRBJ2-2	CASSLRGTNTGELFF	TGCGCCAGCAGCTTACGGGGAACGAACACCGGGGAGCTGTTTTTT
-	TRBV4-1	-	TRBJ1-2	CASSRSLLYGYTF	TGCGCCAGCAGCCGCTCTCTACTCTATGGCTACACCTTC
-	TRBV5-1	many	TRBJ1-2	CASSLTGVGNYGYTF	TGCGCCAGCAGCTTGACCGGGGTGGGTAACTATGGCTACACCTTC
-	TRBV4-1	-	TRBJ1-4	CASSQDGHSLEEKLFF	TGCGCCAGCAGCCAAGATGGGCACAGCTTAGAAGAAAAACTGTTTTTT
-	TRBV7-3	-	TRBJ1-1	CASSPSPTGPTEAFF	TGTGCCAGCAGCCCATCTCCCACAGGCCCCACTGAAGCTTTCTTT
-	TRBV5-1	-	TRBJ2-1	CASSFSGAYNEQFF	TGCGCCAGCAGCTTCAGCGGCGCCTACAATGAGCAGTTCTTC
-	TRBV27	-	TRBJ2-7	CASSFGQVYEQYF	TGTGCCAGCAGTTTTGGGCAGGTCTACGAGCAGTACTTC
TRBD2	TRBV5-1	-	TRBJ2-7	CASSFLAGESYEQYF	TGCGCCAGCAGCTTCTTGGCGGGAGAGTCCTACGAGCAGTACTTC
-	TRBV7-3	-	TRBJ2-2	CASSLDGLNTGELFF	TGTGCCAGCAGCTTAGACGGGTTGAACACCGGGGAGCTGTTTTTT
-	TRBV5-6	few	TRBJ1-1	CASSVTDEAFF	TGTGCCAGCAGCGTGACAGATGAAGCTTTCTTT
TRBD1	TRBV15	-	TRBJ2-2	CATSRESGGITGELFF	TGTGCCACCAGCAGAGAATCAGGGGGCATAACCGGGGAGCTGTTTTTT
-	TRBV5-1	-	TRBJ1-2	CASSLGRDGYTF	TGCGCCAGCAGCTTGGGCCGGGATGGCTACACCTTC
TRBD2	TRBV28	-	TRBJ2-1	CASSPPGLAGVRNEQFF	TGTGCCAGCAGTCCTCCGGGACTAGCGGGAGTGCGCAATGAGCAGTTCTTC
-	TRBV5-1	-	TRBJ2-6	CASIREGGAGANVLTF	TGCGCCAGCATCAGGGAGGGGGGGGCTGGGGCCAACGTCCTGACTTTC
TRBD1	TRBV9	few	TRBJ2-5	CASSVAPQGLGETQYF	TGTGCCAGCAGCGTAGCACCACAGGGGTTGGGGGAGACCCAGTACTTC